A single sample is the source of the 32 T cell receptor beta chains below, sequenced in a study of blood T cell repertoires in COVID-19. Here immunoSEQ multiplex PCR was the method, and the copy in TCRdb shows in-frame clones only, minus some. The data hold fewer than 250,000 clones, with just under 85% observed a single time. Sample: peripheral blood. Every receptor here comes from a woman aged 55-69 years with active or convalescent COVID-19.

The chain has TRBV7-6 and TRBJ1-1, with a tentative D call TRBD1 (5 bases). The CDR3 covers 13 residues. The germline gives CDR1 SGHVS, CDR2 FNYEAQ. Trimming took 3 bases from V and 3 from J, leaving 8 bases between them. The CDR3 loop reads CASSFGGDTEAFF. The CDR3 nucleotides are TGTGCCAGCAGCTTTGGGGGGGACACTGAAGCTTTCTTT.

This clone was seen only a few times. The CDR3 loop reads CASSVQDGSNQPQHF. CDR3 sequence (DNA): TGTGCCAGCAGCGTACAGGATGGGAGCAATCAGCCCCAGCATTTT. This rearrangement joins TRBV6-5 to TRBJ1-5, with a tentative D call TRBD1 (5 bases). CDR1 and CDR2 (germline): MNHEY, SVGAGI. This CDR3 region has 15 residues. Trimming removed 6 bases from V and 1 base from J, with 13 bases in between.

The gene calls are TRBV3-1 (or the pseudogene TRBV3-2) and TRBJ1-2, with 8 nucleotides matching TRBD1. Germline V gene sequence: CDR1 LGHDT, CDR2 YNNKEL (reference sequence). V gave up 3 bases and J gave up 5 bases; unmatched junction bases: 5. This CDR3 region has 14 residues. CDR3 protein: CASSHTGGGYGYTF. CDR3 DNA sequence: TGTGCCAGCAGCCACACAGGGGGTGGATATGGCTACACCTTC.

This chain joins TRBV19 and TRBJ1-2; D call uncertain. The CDR3 has 15 residues. CDR1 and CDR2 (germline): LNHDA, SQIVND (reference sequence). Trimming pared 7 bases from V and 1 base from J, leaving 16 bases between. This CDR3 reads CASTSSVASNYGYTF. The CDR3 DNA reads as TGTGCCAGTACCTCCTCCGTGGCCAGTAACTATGGCTACACCTTC.

This chain links TRBV5-4 with TRBJ2-7; no definite D call. V was clipped by 4 bases and J by 1 base, with 12 bases between them. This CDR3 contains 14 residues. Germline values: CDR1 SGHNT, CDR2 YYREEE (reference sequence). The CDR3 DNA follows: TGTGCCAGCAGCGTGGGCGGCGAATCCTACGAGCAGTACTTC. This translates into CASSVGGESYEQYF.

The rearrangement uses TRBV11-2 and TRBJ2-1; 7 bases match TRBD1. This CDR3 comprises 15 residues. Germline V lookup: CDR1 SGHAT, CDR2 FQNNGV. V lost 6 bases to trimming and J lost 0 bases; unmatched junction nucleotides: 5. CDR3 loop: CASSIDRASYNEQFF. DNA for the CDR3: TGTGCCAGCAGTATTGACAGGGCCTCCTACAATGAGCAGTTCTTC.

The rearrangement joins TRBV5-1 to TRBJ1-1; TRBD1 might be the D (5 bases). Germline CDR1 SGHRS, CDR2 YFSETQ. The V end was cut by 1 base, the J end by 4 bases, with 11 bases between. This CDR3 is built from 14 residues. The CDR3 spells CASSLSRDATEAFF. In nucleotides, the CDR3 is TGCGCCAGCAGCTTGAGCAGGGATGCCACTGAAGCTTTCTTT.

The CDR3, as DNA: TGTGCCAGCAGCTTACAGGGGAAAAGTGAAGCTTTCTTT. Its protein is CASSLQGKSEAFF. V usage is TRBV7-3 and J usage is TRBJ1-1; tentative D call: TRBD1 (6 bases). CDR1 SGHTA and CDR2 FQGTGA come from the germline V gene. Trimming cost V 2 bases and J 7 bases, with 11 bases left between them. The CDR3 has 13 residues.

The V gene is TRBV2, the J gene TRBJ2-3; a weak D match, TRBD1 (5 bases). Per germline, CDR1 SNHLY and CDR2 FYNNEI. The V gene lost 7 bases and the J gene lost 0 bases, with 11 bases spanning the gap. This CDR3 is built from 14 residues. CDR3 loop: CASKGRVSTDTQYF. The CDR3 nucleotides read TGTGCCAGCAAAGGCAGGGTTAGCACAGATACGCAGTATTTT.

This chain joins TRBV6-5 and TRBJ2-7; the D gene is possibly TRBD1 (6 bases). V gave up 7 bases and J gave up 2 bases, with 18 bases separating them. CDR3 size: 15 residues. Germline V gene sequence: CDR1 MNHEY, CDR2 SVGAGI. The CDR3 loop is CASNERSRGAYEQYF. As DNA, the CDR3 is TGTGCCAGCAACGAACGAAGCAGGGGAGCCTACGAGCAGTACTTC.

The V gene is TRBV4-2, the J gene TRBJ2-1; D is unresolved. Germline values: CDR1 LGHNA, CDR2 YNFKEQ. Deletions cut 1 base from V and 0 bases from J, with 13 bases between. The CDR3 has 17 residues. The CDR3 DNA is TGTGCCAGCAGCCAAGCGTCCTTCCCTAGCTCCTACAATGAGCAGTTCTTC. This sequence encodes CASSQASFPSSYNEQFF.

A few counts support this clone. The rearrangement uses TRBV6-4 and TRBJ2-2; 12 bases agree with TRBD1. Germline V lookup: CDR1 MRHNA, CDR2 SNTAGT. V trimming: 6 bases; J trimming: 5 bases; junction bases outside the gene matches: 4. This CDR3 has 15 amino acids. The CDR3 region has the DNA TGTGCCAGCAGCCCGGGACAGGGGGCGACCGGGGAGCTGTTTTTT. Its protein product is CASSPGQGATGELFF.

The rearrangement joins TRBV6-5 to TRBJ2-7; TRBD1 is a possible D gene (5 bases). The germline V and J ends were trimmed by 5 bases and 4 bases, with 18 bases remaining between them. There are 15 residues in the CDR3. The germline V gene has CDR1 MNHEY and CDR2 SVGAGI. The CDR3 DNA reads as TGTGCCAGCAGTCGACAGTGGCAGGTCGGGTACGAGCAGTACTTC. Its translation is CASSRQWQVGYEQYF.

This clone came up a few times. The chain carries TRBV5-1 and TRBJ2-2; 11 positions agree with TRBD2. V dropped 0 bases and J dropped 4; count of bases not matched to a gene: 2. The CDR3 consists of 16 residues. The germline CDR1 and CDR2 sequences are SGHRS and YFSETQ. For the CDR3, the DNA is TGCGCCAGCAGCTTGGCACTAGCGGGAGTCACCGGGGAGCTGTTTTTT. It encodes CASSLALAGVTGELFF.

The J gene is TRBJ1-2, the V gene TRBV5-6, with D unresolved. V was clipped by 0 bases and J by 2 bases, with 8 bases between them. Germline V lookup: CDR1 SGHDT, CDR2 YYEEEE. The CDR3 extends over 14 amino acids. CDR3: CASSLGRGNYGYTF. The CDR3, as DNA: TGTGCCAGCAGCTTGGGACGGGGAAACTATGGCTACACCTTC.

Worth noting for this clone: The same CDR3 can be traced to other DNA sequences in this sample. CDR3 sequence: CASSPGTNYEQYF. DNA of the CDR3: TGTGCCAGCAGCCCGGGAACTAACTACGAGCAGTACTTC. This chain joins TRBV11-2 and TRBJ2-7; D possibly corresponds to TRBD2 (5 bases). This CDR3 region has 13 residues. Germline CDR1 SGHAT, CDR2 FQNNGV. V shed 5 bases and J shed 3 bases, with 11 bases lying between them.

The V and J genes are TRBV30 and TRBJ2-7; tentatively, D is TRBD2 (6 bases). Looked up from germline, CDR1 is GTSNPN and CDR2 is SVGIG (reference sequence). The CDR3 covers 14 residues. V gave up 3 bases and J gave up 3 bases, with 15 bases separating them. CDR3 bases: TGTGCCTGGAGCCCTGGGAGGAAACTCTACGAGCAGTACTTC. Protein sequence: CAWSPGRKLYEQYF.

The chain is built from TRBV30 and TRBJ1-1; 8 bases map to TRBD1. This CDR3 is built from 11 residues. CDR1 and CDR2 (germline): GTSNPN, SVGIG (reference sequence). V lost 5 bases to trimming and J lost 8 bases; unmatched junction nucleotides: 4. CDR3 loop: CAWGQGGEAFF. CDR3 coding DNA: TGTGCCTGGGGACAGGGAGGGGAAGCTTTCTTT.

The chain is built from TRBV6-6 and TRBJ1-2; D is unclear. The CDR3 contains 16 residues. Germline V gene data show CDR1 as MNHNY and CDR2 as SVGAGI (reference sequence). The V gene lost 11 bases and the J gene lost 8 bases, with 30 bases spanning the gap. The CDR3 bases are TGTGCCGGAACGACGACCGGAGGGAGCGAGACCCTGGGCTACACCTTC. This codes for CAGTTTGGSETLGYTF.

V usage is TRBV28 and J usage is TRBJ1-2; tentative D call: TRBD1 (6 bases). This CDR3 is 14 amino acids long. Trimming took off 2 bases at V and 1 base at J, with 8 bases between the two ends. Germline lookup yields CDR1 MDHEN and CDR2 SYDVKM. The CDR3 DNA follows: TGTGCCAGCAGTTTAGGACAGAGTAACTATGGCTACACCTTC. Protein sequence: CASSLGQSNYGYTF.

This chain joins TRBV6-5 and TRBJ2-1; the D is unclear. CDR3 length: 13 residues. Germline V gene sequence: CDR1 MNHEY, CDR2 SVGAGI. V was cut by 6 bases and J by 6 bases, with 12 bases left in between. The CDR3 is CASSWRATNEQFF. DNA of the CDR3: TGTGCCAGCAGCTGGAGAGCGACCAATGAGCAGTTCTTC.

This sequence joins TRBV19 and TRBJ2-2, with D perhaps TRBD2 (5 bases). In germline, CDR1 is LNHDA, CDR2 SQIVND (reference sequence). The CDR3 length is 13 residues. Trimming removed 3 bases at V and 9 bases at J, with 11 bases between. The CDR3 coding sequence is TGTGCCAGTAGTATTCCGGGGTACTGGGAGCTGTTTTTT. Amino acid sequence: CASSIPGYWELFF.

The chain has TRBV2 and TRBJ1-6; 7 bases align to TRBD1. V lost 8 bases, J lost 1 base, and 11 bases stayed unmatched. Germline loops: CDR1 SNHLY, CDR2 FYNNEI. CDR3 size: 17 residues. The CDR3 spells CASRSLNRGSYNSPLHF. In DNA form, the CDR3 reads TGTGCCAGCCGATCACTGAACAGGGGATCCTATAATTCACCCCTCCACTTT.

The rearrangement uses TRBV7-8 and TRBJ2-3, with a tentative D call TRBD1 (6 bases). The V gene lost 5 bases and the J gene lost 4 bases, with 19 bases spanning the gap. Germline lookup yields CDR1 SGHVS and CDR2 FQNEAQ. CDR3 length: 16 amino acids. The CDR3, as DNA: TGTGCCAGCAGCCGAGTTGGGGGCCTTCAATCAGATACGCAGTATTTT. It encodes CASSRVGGLQSDTQYF.

This clone occurred a few times. The genes are TRBV3-1 (or the pseudogene TRBV3-2) and TRBJ1-6; D call uncertain. Germline values: CDR1 LGHDT, CDR2 YNNKEL (reference sequence). This CDR3 contains 15 residues. The V and J ends lost 4 bases and 7 bases respectively, with 14 bases between them. The CDR3 coding sequence is TGTGCCAGCAGCCCCTATTTTGGGCCCAATTCACCCCTCCACTTT. Amino acids: CASSPYFGPNSPLHF.

The chain joins TRBV19 to TRBJ1-4; a weak D match, TRBD1 (5 bases). With 8 bases removed from V and 0 bases from J, the gap between germline ends came to 10 bases. Germline V gene data show CDR1 as LNHDA and CDR2 as SQIVND (reference sequence). The CDR3 is made up of 14 amino acids. CDR3 region: CASAGYSTNEKLFF. The CDR3 DNA is TGTGCCAGTGCAGGGTACTCAACTAATGAAAAACTGTTTTTT.

This chain uses TRBV10-2 with TRBJ2-7, with 7 positions matching TRBD1. The V and J ends lost 6 bases and 1 base, in that order; junction bases with no gene match: 3. The CDR3 consists of 13 residues. CDR1 is WSHSY, CDR2 SAAADI, per germline. CDR3 region: CASRTGQSYEQYF. The CDR3 coding sequence is TGCGCCAGCAGGACAGGGCAGTCCTACGAGCAGTACTTC.

V usage is TRBV7-9 and J usage is TRBJ1-2; TRBD1 matches 8 bases. V gave up 1 base and J gave up 6 bases; unmatched junction bases: 7. The CDR3 sequence is 15 residues long. Looked up from germline, CDR1 is SEHNR and CDR2 is FQNEAQ (reference sequence). CDR3 protein: CASSLEDRGFHGYTF. The CDR3 nucleotides read TGTGCCAGCAGCTTAGAAGACAGGGGATTCCATGGCTACACCTTC.

This clone showed up just once. The rearrangement links TRBV30 to TRBJ1-6; maybe TRBD1 (5 bases). CDR1 is GTSNPN and CDR2 is SVGIG in the germline V gene (reference sequence). CDR3 size: 13 residues. The germline V and J ends were trimmed by 0 bases and 10 bases, with 10 bases remaining between them. Here the CDR3 reads CAWSVGSGSPLHF. The CDR3 DNA is TGTGCCTGGAGTGTAGGGTCAGGGTCACCCCTCCACTTT. Variable domain in full (rest from reference TRBV30 and TRBJ1-6): SQTIHQWPATLVQPVGSPLSLECTVEGTSNPNLYWYRQAAGRGLQLLFYSVGIGQISSEVPQNLSASRPQDRQFILSSKKLLLSDSGFYLCAWSVGSGSPLHFGNGTRLTVT.

This clone has only a few counts. The chain recombines TRBV6-2 or TRBV6-3 with TRBJ2-7, with D possibly TRBD1 on 8 matching bases. This CDR3 contains 15 residues. In germline, CDR1 is MNHEY, CDR2 SVGEGT. The V and J ends lost 5 bases and 6 bases respectively, with 20 bases between them. CDR3 region: CASSTGGDRGSEQYV. In DNA form, the CDR3 reads TGTGCCAGCAGTACGGGGGGTGACAGGGGTTCCGAGCAGTACGTC.

The chain employs TRBV5-6 and TRBJ1-5, with a possible D match to TRBD1 (5 bases). Germline V gives CDR1 SGHDT, CDR2 YYEEEE. The CDR3 loop spans 15 amino acids. V lost 3 bases and J 3 bases, leaving 13 bases between the germline ends. The CDR3, as DNA: TGTGCCAGCAGCTCGGTGCGGGGGTACAATCAGCCCCAGCATTTT. Residues: CASSSVRGYNQPQHF.

The chain recombines TRBV18 with TRBJ1-3; D not resolved. CDR1 and CDR2 (germline): KGHSH, LQKENI. The CDR3 length is 16 residues. Trimming removed 3 bases from V and 4 bases from J, with 16 bases in between. CDR3 loop: CASSPTAGRSGNTIYF. The CDR3 coding sequence is TGTGCCAGCTCACCGACCGCGGGCAGGTCCGGAAACACCATATATTTT.